Given below is one T cell receptor beta chain in context. Trimming removed 2 bases from V and 0 bases from J, with 18 bases in between. Germline V lookup: CDR1 SEHNR, CDR2 FQNEAQ (reference sequence). This CDR3 is 18 amino acids long. The sample is drawn from a study of T cell changes during pregnancy in multiple sclerosis. Assay: immunoSEQ multiplex PCR; the TCRdb copy retains only in-frame clones and omits some. The data show 78,000 or so clones, 75% to 95% seen once. V and J are TRBV7-9 and TRBJ2-3, with a weak D call TRBD2 (5 bases). This sample comprised CD4+ T cells from peripheral blood mononuclear cells, obtained before pregnancy. This receptor was identified in a female donor with multiple sclerosis, enrolled in a pregnancy study. CDR3 nucleotide sequence: TGTGCCAGCAGCTTAAGTGTCGGACTCTACCCTAGCACAGATACGCAGTATTTT. Translated: CASSLSVGLYPSTDTQYF.